This T cell receptor beta chain comes out of a study of radiotherapy plus CTLA-4 blockade in lung cancer (dated by TCRdb to 2017 to 2018). With respect to the entire study: Among enrolled patients, roughly 20% had an objective response and roughly 31% reached disease control.

In the case of this clone: Its antigen is currently not known. No base quality values were provided; no much bigger clone lies one nucleotide off.

The library relied on the immunoSEQ multiplex PCR assay. Not all clones reach the TCRdb copy of this immuneACCESS table, which keeps in-frame sequences only. Checked studies attribute under half of the gap to unresolved V genes and leave the rest unexplained. Within this sample are tens of thousands of clones, with around nine tenths of them counted one time only. The top ten constitute 16% of the sample. What the study reported, not specific to this receptor: The strongest predictors of response were reported to be early dynamic shifts in blood T cell clones along with a rise in serum interferon-beta following radiation. TCR clones derived from tumors expanded in peripheral blood after treatment with radiotherapy and ipilimumab.

The CDR3 measures 13 amino acids from cysteine to phenylalanine. Of all the DNA, just the CDR3 is kept, 39 bases in frame from base 1. The germline V gene gives CDR1 as SGHAT and CDR2 as FQNNGV. Focal radiation therapy combined with CTLA-4 blockade (ipilimumab) was tested in patients with chemo-refractory metastatic non-small-cell lung cancer. Sequenced here: peripheral blood, sampled from a patient treated with radiotherapy plus ipilimumab. The chain is made from TRBV11-2 and TRBJ2-5; the D call could be TRBD1 or TRBD2, with each sharing 7 bases. The DNA end lines up better with TRBJ2-7; the J call may be wrong. The receptor was derived from a human donor with non-small cell lung cancer that progressed on radiotherapy plus ipilimumab. In nucleotides, the sequence is TGTGCCAGCAGCCAATCAGGGGGGGTCGAGCAGTACTTC. Its translation is CASSQSGGVEQYF.